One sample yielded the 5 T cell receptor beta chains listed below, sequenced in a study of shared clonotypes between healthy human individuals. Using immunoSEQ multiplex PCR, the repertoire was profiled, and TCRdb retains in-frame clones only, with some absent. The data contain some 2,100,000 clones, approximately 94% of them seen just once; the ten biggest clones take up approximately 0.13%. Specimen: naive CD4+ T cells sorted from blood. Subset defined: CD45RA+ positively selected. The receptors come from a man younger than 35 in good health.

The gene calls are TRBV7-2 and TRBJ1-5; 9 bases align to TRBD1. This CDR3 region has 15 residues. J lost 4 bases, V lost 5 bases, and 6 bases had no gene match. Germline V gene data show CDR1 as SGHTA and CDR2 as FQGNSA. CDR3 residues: CASSPRGQGNQPQHF. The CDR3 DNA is TGTGCCAGCAGCCCCCGTGGACAGGGGAATCAGCCCCAGCATTTT.

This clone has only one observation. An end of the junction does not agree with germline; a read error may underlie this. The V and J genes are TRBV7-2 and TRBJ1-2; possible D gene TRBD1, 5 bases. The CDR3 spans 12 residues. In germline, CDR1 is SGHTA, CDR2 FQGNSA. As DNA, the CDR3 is TGTGCCAGCAGCTTAGTCGGGTGGGACCCGTTCTTC. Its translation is CASSLVGWDPFF.

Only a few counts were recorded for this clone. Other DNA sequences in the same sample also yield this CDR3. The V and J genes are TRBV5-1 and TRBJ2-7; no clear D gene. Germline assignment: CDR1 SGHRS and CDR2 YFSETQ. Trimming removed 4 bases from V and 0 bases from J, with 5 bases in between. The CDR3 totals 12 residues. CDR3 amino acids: CASSLNSYEQYF. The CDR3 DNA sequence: TGCGCCAGCAGCCTAAACTCCTACGAGCAGTACTTC.

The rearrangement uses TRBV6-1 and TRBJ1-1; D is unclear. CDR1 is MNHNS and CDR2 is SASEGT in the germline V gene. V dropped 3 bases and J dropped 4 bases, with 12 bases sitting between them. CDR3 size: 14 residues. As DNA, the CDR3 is TGTGCCAGCAGTGACTATCCGGGAATCACTGAAGCTTTCTTT. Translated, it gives CASSDYPGITEAFF.

For the CDR3, the DNA is TGTGCCAGTAGTATGTCTCAGGGCCCGGTGGAGACCCAGTACTTC. Translated: CASSMSQGPVETQYF. The rearrangement uses TRBV19 and TRBJ2-5; tentative D call: TRBD1 (5 bases). CDR1 and CDR2 (germline): LNHDA, SQIVND (reference sequence). The CDR3 is 15 residues long. V lost 3 bases and J lost 5, with 16 bases in between.